Listed below are T cell receptor beta chains from one sample, sequenced in a study of neoadjuvant anti-PD-1 for oral cavity cancer. This table comes from immunoSEQ multiplex PCR, and its TCRdb copy is limited to in-frame clones, with some not included. The repertoire has some 15,000 clones, approximately 66% of them found once; the top ten carry 2.4%. Sequenced material: PBMCs, taken before nivolumab (anti-PD-1) treatment. These receptor sequences come from a person aged 40 to 85 with oral cavity squamous cell carcinoma. The CDR3 runs from the conserved cysteine through the conserved F or W. A D gene is named only where the DNA matches it firmly. A clone size is listed for some rows: how often the clone was seen (once, few, many), or a class if it is expanded.

CDR3 length | D gene | J gene | V gene | clone size | CDR3 DNA | CDR3 protein
19 | . | TRBJ1-4 | TRBV5-1 | . | TGCGCCAGCAGCCGGACCCGGTCGGGACAATCGGCAACTAATGAAAAACTGTTTTTT | CASSRTRSGQSATNEKLFF
13 | . | TRBJ2-4 | TRBV7-6 | few | TGTGCCAGCAGCCCGGACCCTTCAAACATTCAGTACTTC | CASSPDPSNIQYF
13 | . | TRBJ1-4 | TRBV29-1 | . | TGCAGCGCCCGGGACTCCTTAAGTGAAAAACTGTTTTTT | CSARDSLSEKLFF
15 | . | TRBJ1-6 | TRBV5-4 | . | TGTGCCAGCAGCCGGGATAGCTCCTATAATTCACCCCTCCACTTT | CASSRDSSYNSPLHF
11 | . | TRBJ2-7 | TRBV20-1 | . | TGCAGTGTACCGGGCTCCTACGAGCAGTACTTC | CSVPGSYEQYF
13 | . | TRBJ1-1 | TRBV15 | . | TGTGCCACCAGCCCAAGGTGGGAAACTGAAGCTTTCTTT | CATSPRWETEAFF
14 | . | TRBJ1-2 | TRBV30 | . | TGTGCCTGGAGTGTACCTGGGGACTTCTATGGCTACACCTTC | CAWSVPGDFYGYTF
19 | TRBD2 | TRBJ2-1 | TRBV11-2 | . | TGTGCCAGCAGCTTCGGACTAGCGGGAGGGCTTAGCTCCTACAATGAGCAGTTCTTC | CASSFGLAGGLSSYNEQFF
16 | . | TRBJ2-7 | TRBV27 | . | TGTGCCAGCAGTTTATATGCCTCGGACGGACGCTACGAGCAGTACTTC | CASSLYASDGRYEQYF
23 | . | TRBJ2-2 | TRBV21-1 | . | TGTGCCAGCAGCAAAATGGAATGGGGGACCGGGCTAGCGGGGCTTGCGGGCACCGGGGAGCTGTTTTTT | CASSKMEWGTGLAGLAGTGELFF
13 | . | TRBJ1-2 | TRBV27 | . | TGTGCCAGCAGTTTAGGGGAGACAGGCGGCTACACCTTC | CASSLGETGGYTF
15 | . | TRBJ2-5 | TRBV5-4 | . | TGTGCCAGCAGCCCGAACGGACAGCCCCAAGAGACCCAGTACTTC | CASSPNGQPQETQYF
18 | TRBD2 | TRBJ2-5 | TRBV19 | . | TGTGCCAGTAGTACGCGCCTTACTAGCGGGAGACGGGGAGAGACCCAGTACTTC | CASSTRLTSGRRGETQYF
15 | . | TRBJ1-1 | TRBV27 | . | TGTGCCAGCAGTCCTCGGACGGCCGGGAGAGGTGAAGCTTTCTTT | CASSPRTAGRGEAFF
13 | . | TRBJ1-6 | TRBV6-6 | few | TGTGCCAGCCGCGGACAGAGGGATTCACCCCTCCACTTT | CASRGQRDSPLHF
15 | . | TRBJ1-5 | TRBV6-6 | . | TGTGCCAGCAGTTACTACGGGGTTCAGGATCAGCCCCAGCATTTT | CASSYYGVQDQPQHF
15 | . | TRBJ2-7 | TRBV5-1 | . | TGCGCCAGCAGCTTGGACCAAAGAAAGGTACAGAGGTGGTACTTC | CASSLDQRKVQRWYF
14 | . | TRBJ1-1 | TRBV7-2 | . | TGTGCCAGCAGCTTGACAGTAGTCAACACTGAAGCTTTCTTT | CASSLTVVNTEAFF
16 | TRBD1 | TRBJ1-2 | TRBV19 | . | TGTGCCAGTCAAACCGGGACAGGGGCTAATAACTATGGCTACACCTTC | CASQTGTGANNYGYTF
15 | TRBD2 | TRBJ2-7 | TRBV9 | . | TGTGCCAGCAGCGCCCTTGCGGGGAGGGCCGACGAGCAGTACTTC | CASSALAGRADEQYF
15 | . | TRBJ1-1 | TRBV7-7 | . | TGTGCCAGCAGCTTGCGATCCCATGACCCCTTTGAAGCTTTCTTT | CASSLRSHDPFEAFF
18 | TRBD2 | TRBJ2-3 | TRBV4-2 | . | TGTGCCAGCAGCCTAGACACTAGCGGGAGCCTCGACACAGATACGCAGTATTTT | CASSLDTSGSLDTDTQYF